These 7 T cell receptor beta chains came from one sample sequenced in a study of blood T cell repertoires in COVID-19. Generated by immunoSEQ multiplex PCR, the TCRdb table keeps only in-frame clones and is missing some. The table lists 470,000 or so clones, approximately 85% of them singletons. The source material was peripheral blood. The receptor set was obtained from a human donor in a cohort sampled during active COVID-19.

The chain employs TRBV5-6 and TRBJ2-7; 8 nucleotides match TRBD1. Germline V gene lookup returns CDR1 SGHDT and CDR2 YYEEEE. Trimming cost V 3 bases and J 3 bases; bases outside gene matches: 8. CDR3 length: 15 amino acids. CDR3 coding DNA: TGTGCCAGCAGCTACCGGGACAGGTCGTACTACGAGCAGTACTTC. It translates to CASSYRDRSYYEQYF.

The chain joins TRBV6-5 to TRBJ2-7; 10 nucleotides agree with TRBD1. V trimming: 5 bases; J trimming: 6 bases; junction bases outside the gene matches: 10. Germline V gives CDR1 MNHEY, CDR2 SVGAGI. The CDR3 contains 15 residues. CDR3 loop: CASSPIGTGDSEQYF. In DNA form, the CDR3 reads TGTGCCAGCAGTCCTATTGGGACAGGGGACTCCGAGCAGTACTTC.

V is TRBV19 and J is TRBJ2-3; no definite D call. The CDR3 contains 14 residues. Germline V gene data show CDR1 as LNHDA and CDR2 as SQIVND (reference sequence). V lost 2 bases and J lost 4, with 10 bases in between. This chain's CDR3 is CASSIRLDADTQYF. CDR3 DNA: TGTGCCAGTAGTATAAGGCTAGACGCAGATACGCAGTATTTT.

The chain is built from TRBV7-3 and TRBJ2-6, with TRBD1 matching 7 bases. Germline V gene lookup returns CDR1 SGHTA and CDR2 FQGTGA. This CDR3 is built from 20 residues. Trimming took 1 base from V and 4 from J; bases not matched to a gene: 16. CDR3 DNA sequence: TGTGCCAGCAGCTTAAGACCCGGCCTGACAGGGCAAGCCGGGGCCAACGTCCTGACTTTC. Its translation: CASSLRPGLTGQAGANVLTF.

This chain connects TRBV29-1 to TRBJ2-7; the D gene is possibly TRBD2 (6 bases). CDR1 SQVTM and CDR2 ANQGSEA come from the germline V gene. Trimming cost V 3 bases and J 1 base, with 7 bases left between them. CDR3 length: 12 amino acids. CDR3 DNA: TGCAGCGTTGAGGAGGGATCCTACGAGCAGTACTTC. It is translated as CSVEEGSYEQYF.

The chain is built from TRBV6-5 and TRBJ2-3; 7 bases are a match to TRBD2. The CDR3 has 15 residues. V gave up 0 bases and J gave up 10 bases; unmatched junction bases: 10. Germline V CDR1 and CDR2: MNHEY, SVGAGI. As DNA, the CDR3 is TGTGCCAGCAGTTACTCCTGGGGAGGGCGAGCGGCGCAGTATTTT. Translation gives CASSYSWGGRAAQYF.

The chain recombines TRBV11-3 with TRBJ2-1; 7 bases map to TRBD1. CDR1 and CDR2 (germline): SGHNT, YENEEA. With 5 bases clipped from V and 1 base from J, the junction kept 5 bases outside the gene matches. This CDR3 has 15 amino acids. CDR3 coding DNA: TGTGCCAGCAGCCCTGACAGGGCATCCTACAATGAGCAGTTCTTC. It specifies CASSPDRASYNEQFF.